The 17 T cell receptor beta chains below come from one sample, sequenced in a study of beta chain features in type 1 diabetes. TCRB transcripts that were expressed got sequenced, as all of the isolated RNA had been reverse transcribed. The protocol was immunoSEQ multiplex PCR, while the TCRdb copy is restricted to in-frame clones and leaves out a portion. The sample contains hundreds of thousands of clones, under 13% of which appear only once. Study-wide points: Type 1 diabetes patients showed a moderate but significant shortening of TCRB CDR3s in all four CD4+ subsets.

Their target antigens are unknown. Source material: naive CD4+ T cells from blood. These receptors were obtained from a man aged 25-45 years with type 1 diabetes.

Only a few counts were recorded for this clone. The rearrangement links TRBV28 to TRBJ1-2; D is possibly TRBD1 (5 bases). The CDR3 length is 13 residues. Germline CDR1 is MDHEN and CDR2 is SYDVKM. V was trimmed by 2 bases and J by 4 bases, leaving 8 bases between them. The CDR3 sequence: CASSLGASYGYTF. In DNA form, the CDR3 reads TGTGCCAGCAGTTTAGGGGCAAGCTATGGCTACACCTTC.

V gene TRBV30 combines with J gene TRBJ1-5, with a possible D match to TRBD1 (5 bases). V lost 5 bases to trimming and J lost 7 bases, with 12 bases between them. The CDR3 has 12 residues. Per germline, CDR1 GTSNPN and CDR2 SVGIG (reference sequence). The CDR3 sequence: CAWSPGGQPQHF. CDR3 nucleotide sequence: TGTGCCTGGTCCCCGGGGGGGCAGCCCCAGCATTTT.

The V gene is TRBV30, the J gene TRBJ2-1; unclear D gene. The CDR3 loop spans 14 amino acids. The germline gives CDR1 GTSNPN, CDR2 SVGIG (reference sequence). V lost 4 bases to trimming and J lost 2 bases, with 12 bases between them. The DNA for the CDR3 is TGTGCCTGGATGGCCGACAAAACCTACAATGAGCAGTTCTTC. It yields the protein CAWMADKTYNEQFF. Combining the CDR3 with reference TRBV30 and TRBJ2-1 gives the whole variable domain SQTIHQWPATLVQPVGSPLSLECTVEGTSNPNLYWYRQAAGRGLQLLFYSVGIGQISSEVPQNLSASRPQDRQFILSSKKLLLSDSGFYLCAWMADKTYNEQFFGPGTRLTVL.

The table lists this clone with a few counts. The CDR3 is CATGEDTEAFF. In DNA, the CDR3 is TGTGCCACGGGGGAGGACACTGAAGCTTTCTTT. The rearrangement links TRBV2 to TRBJ1-1, with D perhaps matching TRBD1 (5 bases). Germline values: CDR1 SNHLY, CDR2 FYNNEI. V was pared by 10 bases and J by 3 bases, with 9 bases between. There are 11 residues in the CDR3.

The chain carries TRBV18 and TRBJ2-3, with 11 bases aligning to TRBD1. CDR1 is KGHSH, CDR2 LQKENI, per germline. This CDR3 contains 15 residues. V lost 3 bases and J lost 5; bases outside the gene matches: 4. This CDR3 reads CASSPPGTGGDTQYF. The CDR3, as DNA: TGTGCCAGCTCACCCCCCGGGACAGGGGGAGATACGCAGTATTTT.

The rearrangement links TRBV19 to TRBJ1-2, with D tentatively TRBD1 (6 bases). Germline CDR1 and CDR2: LNHDA and SQIVND (reference sequence). V was pared by 7 bases and J by 7 bases, with 13 bases between. The CDR3 runs to 12 residues. In DNA, the CDR3 is TGTGCCAGTACAGGGGCGATAGTTGGCTACACCTTC. As protein: CASTGAIVGYTF.

This clone showed up just a few times. The chain carries TRBV14 and TRBJ2-7; 10 bases fit TRBD1. After removal of 1 base from V and 2 bases from J, the junction contained 5 bases not matched to a gene. The CDR3 has 16 residues. Germline lookup yields CDR1 SGHDN and CDR2 FVKESK. The CDR3 nucleotides read TGTGCCAGCAGCCAAGGGTGGACAGGGGGGGCCTACGAGCAGTACTTC. Translation: CASSQGWTGGAYEQYF.

This clone was picked up a small number of times. J is TRBJ2-1 and V is TRBV6-1; 9 bases fit TRBD1. The CDR3 contains 16 residues. V trimming: 2 bases; J trimming: 4 bases; junction bases outside the gene matches: 6. CDR1 is MNHNS and CDR2 is SASEGT in the germline V gene. CDR3 in amino acids: CASSETGQGLYNEQFF. The CDR3 nucleotides read TGTGCCAGCAGTGAAACGGGACAGGGACTATACAATGAGCAGTTCTTC.

The chain has TRBV11-2 and TRBJ2-2; D unclear. This CDR3 is built from 17 residues. Germline CDR1 and CDR2: SGHAT and FQNNGV. The V gene lost 1 base and the J gene lost 4 bases, with 16 bases spanning the gap. The CDR3 loop is CASSLGLTSTLTGELFF. The CDR3 bases are TGTGCCAGCAGCTTAGGCCTCACGAGCACGCTCACCGGGGAGCTGTTTTTT.

The CDR3 loop reads CASSITGFDSPLHF. The CDR3 DNA reads TGTGCCAGTAGTATCACAGGGTTCGATTCACCCCTCCACTTT. This chain joins TRBV19 and TRBJ1-6; maybe TRBD1 (6 bases). Germline V gene sequence: CDR1 LNHDA, CDR2 SQIVND (reference sequence). The CDR3 loop spans 14 amino acids. Trimming took off 3 bases at V and 8 bases at J, with 11 bases between the two ends.

This chain connects TRBV9 to TRBJ2-7, with D perhaps TRBD1 (6 bases). This CDR3 has 14 amino acids. V dropped 3 bases and J dropped 8 bases, with 18 bases sitting between them. CDR1 and CDR2 from the germline V gene are SGDLS and YYNGEE. CDR3 sequence reads: CASSADSSVVKQYF. Written as DNA, the CDR3 is TGTGCCAGCAGCGCGGACAGTTCCGTCGTCAAGCAGTACTTC.

The rearrangement links TRBV2 to TRBJ2-4; a weak D match, TRBD1 (6 bases). V lost 8 bases to trimming and J lost 6 bases, with 8 bases between them. The CDR3 is 11 residues long. Germline CDR1 SNHLY, CDR2 FYNNEI. CDR3 sequence: CASGRGNIQYF. DNA of the CDR3: TGTGCCAGCGGCAGGGGAAACATTCAGTACTTC.

This clone was found a few times. The J gene is TRBJ2-5, the V gene TRBV5-1, with 9 bases matching TRBD2. The CDR3 length is 14 residues. V trimming: 0 bases; J trimming: 7 bases; junction bases outside the gene matches: 4. Germline lookup yields CDR1 SGHRS and CDR2 YFSETQ. The CDR3 region is CASSLEAGGGTQYF. Here the CDR3 DNA reads TGCGCCAGCAGCTTGGAAGCGGGGGGCGGGACCCAGTACTTC.

In its sample, this clone was seen a few times. V and J are TRBV19 and TRBJ2-5, with D possibly being TRBD2 (5 bases). The V gene lost 8 bases and the J gene lost 2 bases, with 15 bases spanning the gap. There are 14 residues in the CDR3. From germline, CDR1 is LNHDA and CDR2 SQIVND (reference sequence). The CDR3 sequence: CASSRSWRQETQYF. The CDR3 DNA reads as TGTGCCAGTTCTCGATCATGGAGGCAAGAGACCCAGTACTTC.

J is TRBJ2-1 and V is TRBV19; TRBD1 is a possible D gene (5 bases). The CDR3 consists of 13 residues. V was clipped by 5 bases and J by 1 base, with 6 bases between them. The germline CDR1 and CDR2 sequences are LNHDA and SQIVND (reference sequence). The DNA of the CDR3 is TGTGCCAGTAGTCCAGGGTCCTACAATGAGCAGTTCTTC. Translating gives CASSPGSYNEQFF.

This clone was counted a few times. The rearrangement joins TRBV11-3 to TRBJ2-7; no definite D call. Germline CDR1 SGHNT, CDR2 YENEEA. Trimming pared 3 bases from V and 0 bases from J, leaving 9 bases between. CDR3 length: 14 residues. CDR3 nucleotide sequence: TGTGCCAGCAGCTTCGGCGCGGACTCCTACGAGCAGTACTTC. Encoded protein: CASSFGADSYEQYF.

The rearrangement joins TRBV13 to TRBJ1-2; D remains unclear. Per germline, CDR1 PRHDT and CDR2 FYEKMQ (reference sequence). The ends were cut back, 5 bases at V and 4 bases at J, with 14 bases in the middle. This CDR3 spans 14 amino acids. This CDR3 is CASSQLLRRYGYTF. In DNA form, the CDR3 reads TGTGCCAGCAGCCAGCTGTTGAGGCGCTATGGCTACACCTTC.